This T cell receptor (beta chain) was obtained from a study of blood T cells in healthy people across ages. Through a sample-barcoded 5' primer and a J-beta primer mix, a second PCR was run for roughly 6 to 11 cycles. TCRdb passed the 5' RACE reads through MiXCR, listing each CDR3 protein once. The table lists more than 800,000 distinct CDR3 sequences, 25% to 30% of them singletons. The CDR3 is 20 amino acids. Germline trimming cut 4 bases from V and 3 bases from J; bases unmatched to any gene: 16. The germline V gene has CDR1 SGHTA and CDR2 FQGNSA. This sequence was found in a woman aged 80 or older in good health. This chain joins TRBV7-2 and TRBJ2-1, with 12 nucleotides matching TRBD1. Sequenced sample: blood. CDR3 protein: CASSSPAFRGTGGNYNEQFF. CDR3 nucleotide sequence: TGTGCCAGCAGCTCCCCAGCGTTCCGGGGGACAGGGGGCAACTACAATGAGCAGTTCTTC.